This T cell receptor (beta chain) is from a study of blood T cell repertoires in COVID-19 (dated by TCRdb to the early 2020s). Background on the whole study: Samples covering the acute and convalescent phases of COVID-19 were provided by collaborators in the United States, Italy and Spain. The material from the prospective study consisted of cDNA or gDNA derived from T cells, B-cell-depleted T cells, or PBMCs. Subjects who had been exposed to COVID-19, were actively infected with it, or had recovered from it provided the deeply sampled blood TCRbeta repertoires that made up the dataset. The repertoires were released in a freely available public database intended as a resource for research on the immune response to SARS-CoV-2. The samples were drawn from the first 160 participants of the ongoing ImmuneRACE study and from more than 1,000 subjects provided by 6 global collaborators. Sample metadata almost always included a de-identified subject ID, COVID-19 status, age in years and sex. Where available, HLA class I and class II types were taken from metadata supplied by the sample provider and were not determined by assay-based typing. What the work shows at the level of the full study, not this receptor alone: The quantity of clinical and demographic metadata differed by source and by participant and was supplied without curation.

From a lookup of the germline V gene (reference sequence), CDR1 and CDR2 are SGHNT and YYREEE. Including cysteine and phenylalanine, the CDR3 has 16 amino acids. The retained sequence is limited to the CDR3, 48 bases, with the frame set at the first base. Germline trimming: 4 bases from V, 7 bases from J; junction bases outside gene matches: 11. For this clone: Its antigen target is currently unknown. Base qualities are missing; no much larger clone stands one base away.

One collaborating source in Seattle enrolled patients during active infection and followed them longitudinally through the course of disease. Each collaborating institution followed its own protocols to collect whole blood in K2EDTA tubes. For TCRbeta analysis, collaborators shipped samples as frozen whole blood, isolated PBMCs, or DNA extracted from either of those sample types. TCRbeta CDR3 regions were amplified from genomic DNA by means of the immunoSEQ Assay, a bias-controlled multiplex PCR. The original methods were these. The number of nucleated cells in each sample was estimated from the amplification of reference gene primers within the assay. Sequence reads were collapsed and filtered to measure the absolute abundance of every unique TCRbeta CDR3 rearrangement. For each sample, productive Simpson clonality was calculated as the square root of Simpson's diversity index over productive rearrangements. The table was pulled from immuneACCESS by TCRdb, which kept in-frame rearrangements only. Such tables lose some clones; where checked, under half of the loss comes from unresolved V genes, and the rest has no known cause. V and J calls and clone size come straight from that table; D and trimming were deduced from the DNA. This sample has approximately 120,000 clones in its table, and around 81% of those were observed once. The top ten constitute 17% of the sample.

The origin of this receptor is a man aged 25-45 years with COVID-19, enrolled during active disease. The sequence joins TRBV5-4 to TRBJ1-4; 9 bases in between match TRBD1. Input material: peripheral blood. The CDR3 reads CASSTRTGGFGEKLFF. The nucleotide sequence reads as follows: TGTGCCAGCAGCACCCGAACAGGGGGCTTTGGTGAAAAACTGTTTTTT. The CDR3 plus the reference TRBV5-4 and TRBJ1-4 genes for the other parts give the full variable domain: ETGVTQSPTHLIKTRGQQVTLRCSSQSGHNTVSWYQQALGQGPQFIFQYYREEENGRGNFPPRFSGLQFPNYSSELNVNALELDDSALYLCASSTRTGGFGEKLFFGSGTQLSVL.